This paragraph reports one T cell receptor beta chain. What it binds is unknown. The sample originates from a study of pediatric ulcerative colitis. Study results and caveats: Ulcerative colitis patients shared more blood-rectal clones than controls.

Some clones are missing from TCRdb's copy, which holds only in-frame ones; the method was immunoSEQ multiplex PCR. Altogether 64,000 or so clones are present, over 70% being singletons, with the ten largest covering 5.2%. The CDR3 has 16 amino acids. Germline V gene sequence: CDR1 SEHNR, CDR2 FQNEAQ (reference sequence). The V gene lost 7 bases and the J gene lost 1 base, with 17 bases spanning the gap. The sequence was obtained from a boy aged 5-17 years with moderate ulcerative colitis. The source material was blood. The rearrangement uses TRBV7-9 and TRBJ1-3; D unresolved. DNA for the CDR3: TGTGCCAGCACGTGGATCCGGATCGAGTCTGGAAACACCATATATTTT. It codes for CASTWIRIESGNTIYF.